The 8 T cell receptor beta chains presented below share a single source sample, sequenced in a study of T cells in Graves' hyperthyroidism and ophthalmopathy. RNA transcripts served as the template for amplifying TCR beta CDR3 regions. First-round RT-PCR with HTBI primers amplified the TCR CDR3 region. Each CDR3 protein is one row after TCRdb ran MiXCR on the multiplex PCR reads. The repertoire consists of hundreds of thousands of distinct CDR3 sequences, with 13% occurring once and the leading ten covering around a tenth. The source material was blood. The receptors come from a woman aged 18-35 years with Graves' hyperthyroidism.

This clonotype showed up just a few times. A much larger clone is a single base away; this may be a read error. The chain combines TRBV7-2 with TRBJ2-1; D possibly corresponds to TRBD2 (6 bases). In germline, CDR1 is SGHTA, CDR2 FQGNSA. There are 14 residues in the CDR3. The V and J ends lost 2 bases and 5 bases respectively, with 10 bases between them. This chain's CDR3 is CASSLWGLNNEQFF. DNA of the CDR3: TGTGCCAGCAGCTTATGGGGACTCAACAATGAGCAGTTCTTC.

This clonotype came up many times. The rearrangement uses TRBV28 and TRBJ2-5; 7 nucleotides match TRBD1. The CDR3 runs to 15 residues. V gave up 6 bases and J gave up 3 bases; unmatched junction bases: 10. Germline CDR1 is MDHEN and CDR2 is SYDVKM. The CDR3 loop is CASSLLRDRKETQYF. The CDR3 nucleotides read TGTGCCAGCAGCCTTCTCCGGGACAGAAAAGAGACCCAGTACTTC.

V gene TRBV9 combines with J gene TRBJ2-1, with 8 bases matching TRBD1. Germline loops: CDR1 SGDLS, CDR2 YYNGEE. The CDR3 consists of 14 residues. V dropped 0 bases and J dropped 8; count of bases not matched to a gene: 4. This CDR3 reads CASSVAGGLHEQFF. The CDR3 nucleotides are TGTGCCAGCAGCGTAGCAGGGGGCCTACATGAGCAGTTCTTC.

This clonotype has only a few counts. This sequence joins TRBV6-1 and TRBJ2-3, with 11 bases identical to TRBD1. The CDR3 contains 15 residues. Germline CDR1 is MNHNS and CDR2 is SASEGT. Trimming took 5 bases from V and 7 from J; bases not matched to a gene: 8. The CDR3 DNA follows: TGTGCCAGCAGTCCGGACAGGGGGCGGATGAATACGCAGTATTTT. Translated, it gives CASSPDRGRMNTQYF.

This clonotype was detected ten times or more. The rearrangement joins TRBV7-9 to TRBJ1-2; 8 nucleotides line up with TRBD1. The CDR3 spans 16 residues. The germline CDR1 and CDR2 sequences are SEHNR and FQNEAQ (reference sequence). With V trimmed by 5 bases and J by 5 bases, 13 bases remained unmatched. Here the CDR3 DNA reads TGTGCCAGCAGCCACAAACACCCAACAGGGGGTTATGGCTACACCTTC. Translating it yields CASSHKHPTGGYGYTF.

This clonotype was counted ten times or more. The chain joins TRBV12-3 or TRBV12-4 to TRBJ1-1, with D hard to call. The CDR3 has 13 residues. Deletions cut 2 bases from V and 8 bases from J, with 12 bases between. CDR3 coding DNA: TGTGCCAGCAGTTTAAGGCAGCCCAGGGAAGCTTTCTTT. Encoded protein: CASSLRQPREAFF.

This clonotype showed up just a few times. The chain is built from TRBV7-3 and TRBJ2-5, with D tentatively TRBD2 (6 bases). Deletions cut 6 bases from V and 2 bases from J, with 10 bases between. Looked up from germline, CDR1 is SGHTA and CDR2 is FQGTGA. The CDR3 extends over 13 amino acids. CDR3: CASRSGEQETQYF. The CDR3 DNA follows: TGTGCCAGCAGGTCGGGAGAACAAGAGACCCAGTACTTC. Full variable domain (missing parts from reference TRBV7-3 and TRBJ2-5): GAGVSQTPSNKVTEKGKYVELRCDPISGHTALYWYRQSLGQGPEFLIYFQGTGAADDSGLPNDRFFAVRPEGSVSTLKIQRTERGDSAVYLCASRSGEQETQYFGPGTRLLVL.

Many counts were recorded for this clonotype. J is TRBJ2-3 and V is TRBV4-3; D remains unclear. The CDR3 sequence is 13 residues long. V was shortened by 0 bases and J by 4 bases, with 5 bases between the two germline ends. Germline-derived CDR1 and CDR2 are LGHNA and YSLEER. The CDR3 DNA reads TGCGCCAGCAGCCAAGATTGGGCAGATACGCAGTATTTT. The encoded protein is CASSQDWADTQYF.